A single sample is the source of the 26 T cell receptor beta chains below, sequenced in a study of cytomegalovirus exposure and HLA in healthy donors. PCR amplification relied on 60 Vbeta primers (plus 13 Jbeta primers). The assay was immunoSEQ multiplex PCR, and TCRdb's table has in-frame clones only and misses some. The data show roughly 120,000 clones, around 70% seen once. The sequenced sample was PBMCs. All receptors come from a woman between 50 and 59 years old in good health and CMV-seropositive.

This clone was observed once. Without the conserved terminal phenylalanine or tryptophan, this CDR3 likely stems from a read error. V gene TRBV6-1 combines with J gene TRBJ1-1, with D tentatively TRBD1 (5 bases). Germline lookup yields CDR1 MNHNS and CDR2 SASEGT. This CDR3 region has 13 residues. V was clipped by 2 bases and J by 2 bases, with 6 bases between them. Here the CDR3 DNA reads TGTGCCAGCAGTGAACAGGGCAACACTGAAGCTTTCGTT. Its protein is CASSEQGNTEAFV.

The chain couples TRBV5-1 to TRBJ2-3; TRBD1 matches at 8 bases. Germline CDR1 is SGHRS and CDR2 is YFSETQ. The CDR3 spans 17 residues. The V gene end was trimmed by 0 bases and the J gene end by 6 bases; junction bases not matched to a gene: 12. DNA for the CDR3: TGCGCCAGCAGCTTGGAATTCCAGGGGGCGGTGGCGGATACGCAGTATTTT. Its protein is CASSLEFQGAVADTQYF.

V gene TRBV10-2 combines with J gene TRBJ2-7; unclear D gene. The CDR3 is 15 residues long. Trimming took off 3 bases at V and 0 bases at J, with 12 bases between the two ends. CDR1 WSHSY and CDR2 SAAADI come from the germline V gene. CDR3 sequence (DNA): TGCGCCAGCAGTGACATGACGGAGAGCTCCTACGAGCAGTACTTC. Its translation is CASSDMTESSYEQYF.

The chain has TRBV7-2 and TRBJ1-1; D is uncertain. V was shortened by 1 base and J by 0 bases, with 9 bases between the two germline ends. There are 15 residues in the CDR3. CDR1 is SGHTA, CDR2 FQGNSA, per germline. CDR3 sequence: CASSLEGLMNTEAFF. CDR3 nucleotide sequence: TGTGCCAGCAGCTTAGAAGGACTTATGAACACTGAAGCTTTCTTT.

The rearrangement joins TRBV7-2 to TRBJ2-1; 9 bases align to TRBD2. Germline V CDR1 and CDR2: SGHTA, FQGNSA. The CDR3 is 17 residues long. With 4 bases clipped from V and 7 bases from J, the junction kept 14 bases outside the gene matches. CDR3 nucleotide sequence: TGTGCCAGCAGCTCCGGTCAGGCGGGGGGGCCGCGAAATGAGCAGTTCTTC. This encodes CASSSGQAGGPRNEQFF.

This clone was recorded only once. This rearrangement joins TRBV7-3 to TRBJ2-7, with 7 bases aligning to TRBD2. The CDR3 length is 13 residues. J gave up 6 bases and V 5 bases, and 7 bases lay outside the gene matches. Per germline, CDR1 SGHTA and CDR2 FQGTGA. The CDR3 loop is CASSPLGEGEQYF. The CDR3, as DNA: TGTGCCAGCAGCCCCTTGGGGGAGGGCGAGCAGTACTTC.

This clone has more than one count but fewer than ten. This chain uses TRBV19 with TRBJ1-3; the D gene is possibly TRBD1 (6 bases). V lost 3 bases to trimming and J lost 4 bases, with 10 bases between them. The CDR3 runs to 14 residues. Germline CDR1 LNHDA, CDR2 SQIVND (reference sequence). CDR3 region: CASSMGTPGNTIYF. The CDR3 DNA reads as TGTGCCAGTAGTATGGGGACACCCGGAAACACCATATATTTT.

V gene TRBV7-9 combines with J gene TRBJ2-3; 9 positions agree with TRBD2. The length of the CDR3 is 13 residues. The V gene end was trimmed by 9 bases and the J gene end by 2 bases; junction bases not matched to a gene: 3. Germline lookup yields CDR1 SEHNR and CDR2 FQNEAQ (reference sequence). The CDR3 here is CASGTSNTDTQYF. The CDR3 DNA reads as TGTGCCAGTGGGACTAGCAACACAGATACGCAGTATTTT.

The CDR3 region is CARGQEYNEQFF. In DNA, the CDR3 is TGTGCCAGAGGACAGGAATACAATGAGCAGTTCTTC. V is TRBV2 and J is TRBJ2-1, with TRBD1 matching 7 bases. Unmatched junction bases numbered 3, after V lost 9 bases and J lost 4 bases. The CDR3 has 12 amino acids. Germline CDR1 and CDR2: SNHLY and FYNNEI.

The genes are TRBV29-1 and TRBJ2-1; D gene ambiguous. The germline CDR1 and CDR2 sequences are SQVTM and ANQGSEA. The CDR3 length is 12 residues. V lost 4 bases to trimming and J lost 6 bases, with 10 bases between them. CDR3 loop: CSVGQVGNEQFF. CDR3 nucleotide sequence: TGCAGCGTTGGCCAGGTGGGCAATGAGCAGTTCTTC.

This clone was found once. The chain joins TRBV19 to TRBJ2-7; TRBD2 might be the D (5 bases). This CDR3 has 13 amino acids. The V end was cut by 0 bases, the J end by 6 bases, with 9 bases between. Germline loops: CDR1 LNHDA, CDR2 SQIVND (reference sequence). CDR3 region: CASSIDSVGEQYF. The CDR3 coding sequence is TGTGCCAGTAGTATAGATAGCGTGGGCGAGCAGTACTTC. The full variable domain, its missing parts supplied by reference TRBV19 and TRBJ2-7, is DGGITQSPKYLFRKEGQNVTLSCEQNLNHDAMYWYRQDPGQGLRLIYYSQIVNDFQKGDIAEGYSVSREKKESFPLTVTSAQKNPTAFYLCASSIDSVGEQYFGPGTRLTVT.

This sequence joins TRBV11-2 and TRBJ2-3; perhaps TRBD1 as D (5 bases). This CDR3 is built from 14 residues. Per the germline V gene, CDR1 is SGHAT and CDR2 is FQNNGV. Trimming took 8 bases from V and 5 from J, leaving 17 bases between them. CDR3: CASGPPGPGDTQYF. The CDR3 region has the DNA TGTGCCAGCGGGCCTCCAGGGCCCGGAGATACGCAGTATTTT.

The V and J genes are TRBV4-1 and TRBJ1-4, with D uncertain. This CDR3 is 15 amino acids long. The germline V gene encodes CDR1 MGHRA and CDR2 YSYEKL. V dropped 4 bases and J dropped 6 bases, with 15 bases sitting between them. This CDR3 reads CASSLTFIQDEKLFF. For the CDR3, the DNA is TGCGCCAGCAGCCTAACCTTTATCCAGGATGAAAAACTGTTTTTT.

The chain uses TRBV30 and TRBJ1-1; D not resolved. Looked up from germline, CDR1 is GTSNPN and CDR2 is SVGIG (reference sequence). V lost 1 base to trimming and J lost 4 bases, with 10 bases between them. CDR3 length: 13 amino acids. The CDR3 bases are TGTGCCTGGAGTGGGGCAGGAGGCACTGAAGCTTTCTTT. It is translated as CAWSGAGGTEAFF.

V and J are TRBV6-1 and TRBJ2-6; the match to TRBD2 covers 9 bases. Per germline, CDR1 MNHNS and CDR2 SASEGT. The CDR3 covers 17 residues. Losses at the gene ends were 1 base for V and 4 bases for J; bases not matched to a gene: 5. The CDR3 DNA reads TGTGCCAGCAGTGAAGTGGGACTAGCTGGGGGGGCCAACGTCCTGACTTTC. Translating gives CASSEVGLAGGANVLTF.

The V and J genes are TRBV10-3 and TRBJ2-6; TRBD1 matches at 7 bases. This CDR3 has 15 residues. J lost 2 bases, V lost 6 bases, and 4 bases had no gene match. Germline assignment: CDR1 ENHRY and CDR2 SYGVKD. The CDR3 sequence is CAIREDRAGANVLTF. The CDR3 DNA follows: TGTGCCATCAGGGAAGACAGGGCTGGGGCCAACGTCCTGACTTTC.

This chain uses TRBV5-1 with TRBJ2-1; tentatively, D is TRBD2 (6 bases). V was pared by 4 bases and J by 6 bases, with 23 bases between. CDR1 SGHRS and CDR2 YFSETQ come from the germline V gene. The length of the CDR3 is 17 residues. DNA for the CDR3: TGCGCCAGCAGCGCCCCCCCCACAGGAATCGGGAGCAATGAGCAGTTCTTC. Residues: CASSAPPTGIGSNEQFF.

The chain links TRBV6-1 to TRBJ2-5, with no clear D. CDR1 MNHNS and CDR2 SASEGT come from the germline V gene. There are 14 residues in the CDR3. V was clipped by 8 bases and J by 3 bases, with 16 bases between them. CDR3 in DNA: TGTGCCAGCTCGCTCGCGGTGTGGGAAGAGACCCAGTACTTC. Translating it yields CASSLAVWEETQYF.

The gene calls are TRBV7-2 and TRBJ1-4, with a weak D call TRBD1 (5 bases). Germline V gives CDR1 SGHTA, CDR2 FQGNSA. The CDR3 has 16 amino acids. V was trimmed by 4 bases and J by 8 bases, leaving 20 bases between them. CDR3 bases: TGTGCCAGCAGCTCTCGGGCGAGGCAGGGTGGGGAAAAACTGTTTTTT. It yields the protein CASSSRARQGGEKLFF.

The chain employs TRBV7-9 and TRBJ2-3; 8 bases fit TRBD1. J gave up 2 bases and V 4 bases, and 11 bases lay outside the gene matches. This CDR3 has 17 amino acids. The germline gives CDR1 SEHNR, CDR2 FQNEAQ (reference sequence). The CDR3 DNA follows: TGTGCCAGCAGCTACCCCAGGGGGCTTGCCAACACAGATACGCAGTATTTT. This translates into CASSYPRGLANTDTQYF.

This chain links TRBV27 with TRBJ2-5; 11 bases fit TRBD1. Germline lookup yields CDR1 MNHEY and CDR2 SMNVEV (reference sequence). V shed 5 bases, J shed 5 bases, and the junction held 7 bases outside the gene matches. There are 15 residues in the CDR3. The DNA of the CDR3 is TGTGCCAGCAGTCCCGGACAGGGGGCAGGGGAGACCCAGTACTTC. It encodes CASSPGQGAGETQYF.

This chain joins TRBV19 and TRBJ1-1; D is perhaps TRBD1 (5 bases). Germline-derived CDR1 and CDR2 are LNHDA and SQIVND (reference sequence). Trimming stripped 2 bases from V and 1 base from J, with 11 bases between. The length of the CDR3 is 15 residues. Written as DNA, the CDR3 is TGTGCCAGTAGTATATTAGCAGGGTGGAACACTGAAGCTTTCTTT. It is translated as CASSILAGWNTEAFF.

DNA for the CDR3: TGCGCCAGCAGCACGGGACAGCCGAACACTGAAGCTTTCTTT. Translating gives CASSTGQPNTEAFF. The chain uses TRBV5-1 and TRBJ1-1, with TRBD1 identical over 7 bases. The CDR3 spans 14 residues. From germline, CDR1 is SGHRS and CDR2 YFSETQ. With V trimmed by 4 bases and J by 1 base, 4 bases remained unmatched.

The chain combines TRBV19 with TRBJ2-2, with 8 bases aligning to TRBD2. CDR1 and CDR2 (germline): LNHDA, SQIVND (reference sequence). The CDR3 runs 15 residues. V gave up 5 bases and J gave up 7 bases; unmatched junction bases: 9. This CDR3 is CASSLLRGVDGELFF. CDR3 bases: TGTGCCAGTAGTCTCCTGCGGGGGGTTGACGGGGAGCTGTTTTTT.

V gene TRBV7-2 combines with J gene TRBJ1-1, with 7 nucleotides matching TRBD1. CDR1 SGHTA and CDR2 FQGNSA come from the germline V gene. This CDR3 is 14 amino acids long. Trimming removed 6 bases from V and 7 bases from J; junction bases left unmatched: 11. The CDR3, as DNA: TGTGCCAGCAGTCCCCGACAGGGAGACGGTGAAGCTTTCTTT. Translation: CASSPRQGDGEAFF.

The chain carries TRBV18 and TRBJ2-5; weak D call: TRBD1 (6 bases). V dropped 2 bases and J dropped 7 bases, with 14 bases sitting between them. The CDR3 extends over 14 amino acids. Germline CDR1 reads KGHSH; CDR2 reads LQKENI. Here the CDR3 reads CASSPGGVVGTQYF. The CDR3 coding sequence is TGTGCCAGCTCACCAGGGGGCGTAGTGGGGACCCAGTACTTC.